This T cell receptor (beta chain) is drawn from a study of T cells in Graves' hyperthyroidism and ophthalmopathy. Study-wide results and caveats: The model forecast ophthalmopathy, anticipating it by a median around 6.5 months before onset.

The sample holds many counts of this clonotype. The antigen is undetermined. Germline loops: CDR1 KGHSH, CDR2 LQKENI. This CDR3 comprises 15 residues. V lost 2 bases to trimming and J lost 0 bases, with 9 bases between them. Amplified TCR beta CDR3 regions came from RNA transcripts. TCR CDR3 underwent first-round RT-PCR with the HTBI primer set. TCRdb re-called the multiplex PCR reads with MiXCR, one entry per CDR3 protein. The table lists about 640,000 distinct CDR3 sequences, roughly 15% of them singletons. This receptor was taken from a woman between 45 and 65 years old with Graves' ophthalmopathy. The chain employs TRBV18 and TRBJ2-3, with D perhaps given as TRBD1 or TRBD2 (5 bases each). The sample comprised blood. The CDR3 nucleotides are TGTGCCAGCTCACCAGGGGCGGGCAGCACAGATACGCAGTATTTT. Its translation: CASSPGAGSTDTQYF.